Below, 8 T cell receptor beta chains from the same sample are listed, as sequenced in a study of cytomegalovirus exposure and HLA in healthy donors (dated by TCRdb to about 2017). The library was made by the immunoSEQ multiplex PCR assay. The multiplex PCR relied on a mix of 60 forward primers for TCR Vbeta segments and 13 reverse primers for TCR Jbeta segments. The clones in this table, taken by TCRdb from immuneACCESS, are in-frame only. Not every clone is retained; where verified, under half of the shortfall comes from an unresolved V gene, and the cause of the rest is unknown. Present in this sample are roughly 120,000 clones, roughly 70% of which were seen just once. The ten biggest clones cover approximately 2% of the sample. The sequencing sample was made of PBMCs. These receptors were taken from a woman in her 40s in good health and CMV-seropositive.

This chain uses TRBV9 with TRBJ1-1, with 8 nucleotides matching TRBD1. Germline assignment: CDR1 SGDLS and CDR2 YYNGEE. Trimming cost V 3 bases and J 1 base; bases outside gene matches: 11. CDR3 length: 17 amino acids. As DNA, the CDR3 is TGTGCCAGCAGCGAAAACCCCGGGGGACAGGAGAACACTGAAGCTTTCTTT. Translation: CASSENPGGQENTEAFF. The full variable domain, in which reference TRBV9 and TRBJ1-1 provide the parts outside the CDR3, is DSGVTQTPKHLITATGQRVTLRCSPRSGDLSVYWYQQSLDQGLQFLIQYYNGEERAKGNILERFSAQQFPDLHSELNLSSLELGDSALYFCASSENPGGQENTEAFFGQGTRLTVV.

This clone was seen a handful of times. The genes are TRBV5-4 and TRBJ2-6; no clear D. The CDR3 is 14 amino acids. V shed 5 bases and J shed 0 bases, with 6 bases lying between them. Germline V gives CDR1 SGHNT, CDR2 YYREEE (reference sequence). CDR3 in DNA: TGTGCCAGCAGGAGTGACTCTGGGGCCAACGTCCTGACTTTC. Its protein is CASRSDSGANVLTF.

The chain employs TRBV18 and TRBJ2-7; TRBD1 matches 10 bases. This CDR3 is built from 14 residues. The V segment lost 4 bases and the J segment 6 bases; nucleotides outside the gene matches: 6. The V gene's germline CDR1 is KGHSH and CDR2 LQKENI. CDR3 amino acids: CASSLGTGVGEQYF. The CDR3 DNA reads as TGTGCCAGCTCACTAGGGACAGGGGTGGGCGAGCAGTACTTC.

This clone was observed a few times. V is TRBV7-2 and J is TRBJ1-5; 8 bases agree with TRBD1. Germline V gene data show CDR1 as SGHTA and CDR2 as FQGNSA. CDR3 length: 14 residues. The junction had 6 bases not matched to a gene; V was cut back by 5 bases and J by 6 bases. CDR3 nucleotide sequence: TGTGCCAGCAGCCCAGGGGGCCCCAGTCAGCCCCAGCATTTT. Its translation is CASSPGGPSQPQHF. Complete variable domain (other parts from reference TRBV7-2 and TRBJ1-5): GAGVSQSPSNKVTEKGKDVELRCDPISGHTALYWYRQSLGQGLEFLIYFQGNSAPDKSGLPSDRFSAERTGGSVSTLTIQRTQQEDSAVYLCASSPGGPSQPQHFGDGTRLSIL.

In this sample, this clone turned up a few times. The chain is built from TRBV6-6 and TRBJ2-7, with 9 bases that match TRBD1. CDR3 length equals 15 residues. Per germline, CDR1 MNHNY and CDR2 SVGAGI (reference sequence). V lost 5 bases to trimming and J lost 7 bases; unmatched junction nucleotides: 12. CDR3 sequence: CASSQTAGQGFEQYF. The CDR3, as DNA: TGTGCCAGCAGTCAAACTGCGGGACAGGGATTTGAGCAGTACTTC.

This clone turned up a few times. CDR3 loop: CASSQDGIAGGHNEQFF. The CDR3 DNA sequence: TGCGCCAGCAGCCAAGATGGGATAGCGGGGGGGCACAATGAGCAGTTCTTC. The chain couples TRBV4-3 to TRBJ2-1; TRBD2 matches 11 bases. Germline CDR1 reads LGHNA; CDR2 reads YSLEER. Trimming cost V 0 bases and J 5 bases; bases outside gene matches: 6. The length of the CDR3 is 17 residues.

The V and J genes are TRBV5-5 and TRBJ2-1; 11 bases are shared with TRBD2. With 4 bases clipped from V and 4 bases from J, the junction kept 13 bases outside the gene matches. The CDR3 is 18 amino acids. The germline V gene encodes CDR1 SGHKS and CDR2 YYEKEE (reference sequence). The DNA of the CDR3 is TGTGCCAGCAGCCCCACTCAACCGGGACTAGCGGCTTACAATGAGCAGTTCTTC. Residues: CASSPTQPGLAAYNEQFF.

J is TRBJ2-5 and V is TRBV7-2; perhaps TRBD2 as D (5 bases). The germline V and J ends were trimmed by 1 base and 2 bases, with 11 bases remaining between them. In germline, CDR1 is SGHTA, CDR2 FQGNSA. CDR3 size: 15 residues. The chain's CDR3 is CASSLVGGLQETQYF. The CDR3 coding sequence is TGTGCCAGCAGCTTAGTCGGCGGGCTTCAAGAGACCCAGTACTTC.